Below are 32 T cell receptor beta chains sequenced from a single sample in a study of T cell changes during pregnancy in multiple sclerosis. Sequencing used immunoSEQ multiplex PCR; TCRdb keeps in-frame clones, though not all of them. The profile shows around 50,000 clones, approximately 92% of them singletons. Sequencing used CD4+ T cells from peripheral blood mononuclear cells, obtained in the third trimester of pregnancy. These receptors all stem from a female donor with multiple sclerosis, enrolled in a pregnancy study.

This clone was observed a few times. The rearrangement uses TRBV6-5 and TRBJ1-3; possibly TRBD1 for D (5 bases). In germline, CDR1 is MNHEY, CDR2 SVGAGI. The CDR3 is 16 residues long. Trimming cost V 4 bases and J 4 bases, with 17 bases left between them. The CDR3 sequence: CASSLTIPSGGNTIYF. The CDR3 bases are TGTGCCAGCAGTTTGACAATACCTTCAGGGGGAAACACCATATATTTT.

The chain uses TRBV5-5 and TRBJ1-4, with TRBD1 identical over 9 bases. Losses at the gene ends were 3 bases for V and 8 bases for J; bases not matched to a gene: 11. The germline gives CDR1 SGHKS, CDR2 YYEKEE (reference sequence). This CDR3 is 16 amino acids long. The CDR3 spells CASSWTGTTGGEKLFF. Written as DNA, the CDR3 is TGTGCCAGCAGCTGGACGGGAACGACAGGGGGAGAAAAACTGTTTTTT.

The chain is built from TRBV10-3 and TRBJ1-2, with a weak D call TRBD1 (5 bases). CDR1 ENHRY and CDR2 SYGVKD come from the germline V gene. Trimming took off 6 bases at V and 1 base at J, with 9 bases between the two ends. The CDR3 consists of 13 residues. The CDR3 DNA follows: TGTGCCATCAGCCTCCAGGGTAACTATGGCTACACCTTC. Encoded protein: CAISLQGNYGYTF.

The V call is TRBV28, the J call TRBJ1-5; D might be TRBD1 (6 bases). With 3 bases removed from V and 6 bases from J, the gap between germline ends came to 12 bases. Germline loops: CDR1 MDHEN, CDR2 SYDVKM. This CDR3 has 14 amino acids. The CDR3 is CASSFAGAGQPQHF. The DNA of the CDR3 is TGTGCCAGCAGTTTCGCAGGGGCGGGTCAGCCCCAGCATTTT.

This chain uses TRBV11-2 with TRBJ2-3; TRBD2 matches 10 bases. The CDR3 length is 14 residues. CDR1 is SGHAT and CDR2 is FQNNGV in the germline V gene. The ends lost 3 bases at V and 7 bases at J; junction bases unmatched: 4. This CDR3 is CASSFSGGLYTQYF. The CDR3 bases are TGTGCCAGCAGCTTTAGCGGGGGGCTATATACGCAGTATTTT.

The J gene is TRBJ2-7, the V gene TRBV2; 10 bases align to TRBD1. The germline V gene encodes CDR1 SNHLY and CDR2 FYNNEI. This CDR3 is 15 amino acids long. V shed 2 bases, J shed 4 bases, and the junction held 5 bases outside the gene matches. This CDR3 reads CASSEQLGQGYEQYF. DNA for the CDR3: TGTGCCAGCAGTGAACAACTGGGACAGGGGTACGAGCAGTACTTC.

The chain uses TRBV19 and TRBJ2-5; 9 nucleotides line up with TRBD2. The CDR3 sequence is 13 residues long. CDR1 and CDR2 from the germline V gene are LNHDA and SQIVND (reference sequence). V shed 5 bases and J 5 bases; nucleotides not matched to a gene: 3. The CDR3 DNA sequence: TGTGCCAGTAGTTGGCGGGAGGGGGAGACCCAGTACTTC. Protein: CASSWREGETQYF.

This sequence joins TRBV29-1 and TRBJ2-7, with a weak D call TRBD2 (6 bases). V was pared by 4 bases and J by 4 bases, with 8 bases between. This CDR3 has 11 amino acids. Germline V gives CDR1 SQVTM, CDR2 ANQGSEA. As DNA, the CDR3 is TGCAGCGTTGTTGGGGGGTACGAGCAGTACTTC. Its translation: CSVVGGYEQYF.

The sample holds one count of this clone. The chain recombines TRBV6-1 with TRBJ2-7, with D maybe TRBD2 (5 bases). The CDR3 totals 14 residues. V was pared by 6 bases and J by 9 bases, with 21 bases between. Per germline, CDR1 MNHNS and CDR2 SASEGT. Here the CDR3 DNA reads TGTGCCAGCAGCGGTACCGGGATCCCAACCGTGCAGTACTTC. Protein product: CASSGTGIPTVQYF.

The chain is built from TRBV5-5 and TRBJ2-7; 8 nucleotides align to TRBD2. This CDR3 has 12 amino acids. The V and J ends lost 0 bases and 12 bases, in that order; junction bases with no gene match: 5. Per the germline V gene, CDR1 is SGHKS and CDR2 is YYEKEE (reference sequence). Written as DNA, the CDR3 is TGTGCCAGCAGCTTGGGGGTCCGGGAGGGGTACTTC. This gives the protein CASSLGVREGYF. Looking up the rest from reference TRBV5-5 and TRBJ2-7 gives the full variable domain: DAGVTQSPTHLIKTRGQQVTLRCSPISGHKSVSWYQQVLGQGPQFIFQYYEKEERGRGNFPDRFSARQFPNYSSELNVNALLLGDSALYLCASSLGVREGYFGPGTRLTVT.

This clone has only a few counts. This chain uses TRBV2 with TRBJ2-7; D is possibly TRBD1 (6 bases). The CDR3 is 14 residues long. Trimming removed 7 bases from V and 0 bases from J, with 13 bases in between. Germline CDR1 reads SNHLY; CDR2 reads FYNNEI. The CDR3 spells CASTDRRSSYEQYF. The CDR3 region has the DNA TGTGCCAGCACCGACAGGCGAAGCTCCTACGAGCAGTACTTC.

V and J are TRBV15 and TRBJ2-7; tentative D call: TRBD2 (5 bases). Germline V gene data show CDR1 as LNHNV and CDR2 as YYDKDF (reference sequence). The CDR3 is 15 residues long. Trimming removed 0 bases from V and 0 bases from J, with 9 bases in between. CDR3 amino acids: CATSRDLRVSYEQYF. The CDR3 nucleotides are TGTGCCACCAGCAGAGATTTGCGGGTCTCCTACGAGCAGTACTTC.

This clone occurred once. The chain is built from TRBV5-1 and TRBJ2-7; 8 bases align to TRBD1. Germline V gene data show CDR1 as SGHRS and CDR2 as YFSETQ. The V and J ends lost 6 bases and 2 bases, in that order; junction bases with no gene match: 4. There are 13 residues in the CDR3. The chain's CDR3 is CASIRQGTYEQYF. In nucleotides, the CDR3 is TGCGCCAGCATCCGACAGGGGACCTACGAGCAGTACTTC.

The rearrangement uses TRBV30 and TRBJ2-7, with 7 bases lining up with TRBD1. The CDR3 has 12 residues. With 1 base clipped from V and 9 bases from J, the junction kept 6 bases outside the gene matches. Germline CDR1 GTSNPN, CDR2 SVGIG (reference sequence). CDR3 amino acids: CAWSARQGGQYF. The CDR3 coding sequence is TGTGCCTGGAGTGCACGACAGGGTGGGCAGTACTTC.

In nucleotides, the CDR3 is TGTGCCAGCAGCCTATTGCCGGGACTCCTCAATGAGCAGTTCTTC. Its translation: CASSLLPGLLNEQFF. The rearrangement links TRBV27 to TRBJ2-1; D perhaps matches TRBD2 (6 bases). The V gene lost 6 bases and the J gene lost 6 bases, with 18 bases spanning the gap. This CDR3 has 15 residues. Germline V gene sequence: CDR1 MNHEY, CDR2 SMNVEV (reference sequence).

The chain employs TRBV5-1 and TRBJ2-1; 11 bases line up with TRBD2. Germline CDR1 is SGHRS and CDR2 is YFSETQ. V was clipped by 4 bases and J by 5 bases; unmatched bases: 5. The CDR3 is made up of 15 amino acids. The CDR3 sequence is CASSIGLAGHNEQFF. DNA of the CDR3: TGCGCCAGCAGCATAGGACTAGCGGGTCACAATGAGCAGTTCTTC.

In DNA form, the CDR3 reads TGTGCCAGCAGCTTAGAGCTAGCGGGAGGGCCGTGTGAGCAGTTCTTC. Translated, it gives CASSLELAGGPCEQFF. This rearrangement joins TRBV7-9 to TRBJ2-1, with 12 bases that match TRBD2. In germline, CDR1 is SEHNR, CDR2 FQNEAQ (reference sequence). The CDR3 totals 16 residues. The V segment lost 1 base and the J segment 9 bases; nucleotides outside the gene matches: 7. The whole variable domain, remainder taken from reference TRBV7-9 and TRBJ2-1, is DTGVSQNPRHKITKRGQNVTFRCDPISEHNRLYWYRQTLGQGPEFLTYFQNEAQLEKSRLLSDRFSAERPKGSFSTLEIQRTEQGDSAMYLCASSLELAGGPCEQFFGPGTRLTVL.

This rearrangement joins TRBV6-1 to TRBJ2-3; possibly TRBD1 for D (5 bases). This CDR3 contains 13 residues. Germline CDR1 reads MNHNS; CDR2 reads SASEGT. The V and J ends lost 8 bases and 2 bases respectively, with 11 bases between them. CDR3 region: CASAGHPTDTQYF. The CDR3 DNA sequence: TGTGCCAGCGCCGGACACCCCACAGATACGCAGTATTTT.

The rearrangement uses TRBV5-4 and TRBJ2-7; 7 bases fit TRBD2. CDR1 is SGHNT, CDR2 YYREEE, per germline (reference sequence). The CDR3 is 14 amino acids. The ends lost 7 bases at V and 3 bases at J; junction bases unmatched: 10. CDR3 nucleotides: TGTGCCAGCGGTACCGGGACTATGAACTACGAGCAGTACTTC. Translating it yields CASGTGTMNYEQYF.

The chain carries TRBV15 and TRBJ2-2; no reliable D call. The CDR3 has 11 residues. V gave up 5 bases and J gave up 4 bases, with 2 bases separating them. Per the germline V gene, CDR1 is LNHNV and CDR2 is YYDKDF (reference sequence). The CDR3 coding sequence is TGTGCCACCAGCCGCACCGGGGAGCTGTTTTTT. Translating it yields CATSRTGELFF. Full variable domain (outside the CDR3, taken from reference TRBV15 and TRBJ2-2): DAMVIQNPRYQVTQFGKPVTLSCSQTLNHNVMYWYQQKSSQAPKLLFHYYDKDFNNEADTPDNFQSRRPNTSFCFLDIRSPGLGDTAMYLCATSRTGELFFGEGSRLTVL.

This chain connects TRBV28 to TRBJ1-2; 7 bases fit TRBD1. Germline V gene sequence: CDR1 MDHEN, CDR2 SYDVKM. The junction had 8 bases not matched to a gene; V was cut back by 2 bases and J by 5 bases. CDR3 size: 15 residues. The CDR3 spells CASSLPDRAGYGYTF. The CDR3 coding sequence is TGTGCCAGCAGTTTACCCGACAGGGCCGGGTATGGCTACACCTTC.

The chain employs TRBV6-5 and TRBJ1-6; TRBD1 aligns across 8 bases. CDR3 length: 14 amino acids. After removal of 4 bases from V and 7 bases from J, the junction contained 3 bases not matched to a gene. Germline assignment: CDR1 MNHEY and CDR2 SVGAGI. CDR3 sequence (DNA): TGTGCCAGCAGTTTCGGACAGGGCAATTCACCCCTCCACTTT. Protein: CASSFGQGNSPLHF.

This chain connects TRBV6-5 to TRBJ2-3; the match to TRBD2 covers 7 bases. Germline CDR1 is MNHEY and CDR2 is SVGAGI. The CDR3 extends over 16 amino acids. With 4 bases clipped from V and 1 base from J, the junction kept 8 bases outside the gene matches. In DNA, the CDR3 is TGTGCCAGCAGTTCAGGTGGCGGGAGCGGCACAGATACGCAGTATTTT. Translating it yields CASSSGGGSGTDTQYF.

The chain employs TRBV5-1 and TRBJ2-1; TRBD2 matches at 9 bases. Per the germline V gene, CDR1 is SGHRS and CDR2 is YFSETQ. The CDR3 contains 16 residues. Losses at the gene ends were 2 bases for V and 7 bases for J; bases not matched to a gene: 10. Here the CDR3 DNA reads TGCGCCAGCAGCTTTCTCACCGGGACTAGCCTGAATGAGCAGTTCTTC. This sequence encodes CASSFLTGTSLNEQFF.

The chain combines TRBV2 with TRBJ2-1, with unresolved D. CDR1 and CDR2 from the germline V gene are SNHLY and FYNNEI. There are 18 residues in the CDR3. Trimming cost V 5 bases and J 4 bases, with 24 bases left between them. This CDR3 reads CASSQPDSAPTPYNEQFF. In DNA form, the CDR3 reads TGTGCCAGCAGTCAACCTGACTCAGCACCGACCCCATACAATGAGCAGTTCTTC. Complete variable domain (other parts from reference TRBV2 and TRBJ2-1): EPEVTQTPSHQVTQMGQEVILRCVPISNHLYFYWYRQILGQKVEFLVSFYNNEISEKSEIFDDQFSVERPDGSNFTLKIRSTKLEDSAMYFCASSQPDSAPTPYNEQFFGPGTRLTVL.

This chain joins TRBV5-3 and TRBJ2-7; 9 nucleotides agree with TRBD1. TRBV5-3 counts as an open reading frame of uncertain function. J gave up 5 bases and V 6 bases, and 6 bases lay outside the gene matches. The CDR3 length is 13 residues. The CDR3 DNA reads TGTGCCAGAAAGGACAGGGGAAGCCACGAGCAGTACTTC. Encoded protein: CARKDRGSHEQYF.

The chain combines TRBV14 with TRBJ2-5, with TRBD1 matching 11 bases. The length of the CDR3 is 17 residues. Germline CDR1 SGHDN, CDR2 FVKESK. V shed 1 base, J shed 5 bases, and the junction held 9 bases outside the gene matches. CDR3 bases: TGTGCCAGCAGCCAAGCACGGGACAGGGGGAATCGGGAGACCCAGTACTTC. It translates to CASSQARDRGNRETQYF.

V usage is TRBV27 and J usage is TRBJ1-2; 7 bases are a match to TRBD1. Germline V CDR1 and CDR2: MNHEY, SMNVEV (reference sequence). This CDR3 is built from 17 residues. With 0 bases clipped from V and 3 bases from J, the junction kept 10 bases outside the gene matches. The CDR3 sequence is CASSLSQGLGQYYGYTF. The CDR3 region has the DNA TGTGCCAGCAGTTTATCTCAAGGCTTGGGACAGTACTATGGCTACACCTTC.

V is TRBV7-2 and J is TRBJ2-3; D gene unclear. Germline V gene sequence: CDR1 SGHTA, CDR2 FQGNSA. The CDR3 has 11 residues. The ends were cut back, 5 bases at V and 6 bases at J, with 6 bases in the middle. This CDR3 is CASSRSDTQYF. CDR3 nucleotide sequence: TGTGCCAGCAGCCGGTCGGATACGCAGTATTTT.

This chain joins TRBV7-9 and TRBJ2-2; D not resolved. Germline lookup yields CDR1 SEHNR and CDR2 FQNEAQ (reference sequence). The CDR3 is 14 amino acids. Trimming pared 2 bases from V and 1 base from J, leaving 5 bases between. CDR3 coding DNA: TGTGCCAGCAGCTTATATCTGAACACCGGGGAGCTGTTTTTT. This sequence encodes CASSLYLNTGELFF.

This chain links TRBV5-8 with TRBJ1-5; maybe TRBD1 (5 bases). Germline V lookup: CDR1 SGHTS, CDR2 YDEGEE. V dropped 0 bases and J dropped 2 bases, with 12 bases sitting between them. The CDR3 runs to 16 residues. DNA for the CDR3: TGTGCCAGCAGCTTGGATACAGGTTGGGGCAATCAGCCCCAGCATTTT. It codes for CASSLDTGWGNQPQHF.

The chain has TRBV5-6 and TRBJ2-4, with 7 bases identical to TRBD1. CDR3 length: 13 residues. V was pared by 2 bases and J by 10 bases, with 6 bases of the junction left unmatched. The germline gives CDR1 SGHDT, CDR2 YYEEEE. The CDR3 nucleotides read TGTGCCAGCAGCTTCGGTGACAGGGCTATTCAGTACTTC. Amino acid sequence: CASSFGDRAIQYF. Using reference TRBV5-6 and TRBJ2-4 for the parts outside the CDR3, the full variable domain is DAGVTQSPTHLIKTRGQQVTLRCSPKSGHDTVSWYQQALGQGPQFIFQYYEEEERQRGNFPDRFSGHQFPNYSSELNVNALLLGDSALYLCASSFGDRAIQYFGAGTRLSVL.